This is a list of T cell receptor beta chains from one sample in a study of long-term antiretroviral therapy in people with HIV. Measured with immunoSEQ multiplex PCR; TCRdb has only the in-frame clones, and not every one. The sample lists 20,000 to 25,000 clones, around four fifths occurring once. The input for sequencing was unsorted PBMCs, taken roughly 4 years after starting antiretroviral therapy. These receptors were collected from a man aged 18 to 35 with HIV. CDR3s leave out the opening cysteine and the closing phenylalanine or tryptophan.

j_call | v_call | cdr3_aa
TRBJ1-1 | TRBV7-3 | ASSLGQGATEAF
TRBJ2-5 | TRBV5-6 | ASSLGKETQY
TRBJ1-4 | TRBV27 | ASSLTRGQSQKLF
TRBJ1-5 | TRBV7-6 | ASSRGGNQPQH
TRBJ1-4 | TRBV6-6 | ASSDRTGINEKLF
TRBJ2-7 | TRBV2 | ASRSENYEQY
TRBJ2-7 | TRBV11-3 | ASSAGGSSYEQY
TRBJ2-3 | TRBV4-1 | ASSQVLRGAGATDTQY
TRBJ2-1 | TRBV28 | ASSLSRAVQF
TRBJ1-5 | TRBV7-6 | ASSFSGVQPQH
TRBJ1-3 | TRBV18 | ASSTGTNSGNTIY
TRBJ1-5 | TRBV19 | ASIDPGGNQPQH
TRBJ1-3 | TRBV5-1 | ASSLIGAQSGNTIY
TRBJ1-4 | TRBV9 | ASSVEDTNEKLF
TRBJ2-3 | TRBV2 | ASSALASGGATDTQY
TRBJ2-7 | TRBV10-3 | AISGSGYEQY
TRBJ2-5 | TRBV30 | AWSVGSGSGQETQY
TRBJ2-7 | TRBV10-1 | ASSLYRDRFYEQY
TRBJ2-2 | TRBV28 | ASSLWGTAGELF
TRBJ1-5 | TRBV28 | ASSPPGEIYSNQPQH
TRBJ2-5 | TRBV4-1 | ASSQVVEGTGKTQY
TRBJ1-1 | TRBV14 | ASSPRTGGEAF
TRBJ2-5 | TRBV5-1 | ASSLGDLETQY
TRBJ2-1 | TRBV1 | TSSPGLAGVEQF
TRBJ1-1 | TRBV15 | ATSIGFDTEAF
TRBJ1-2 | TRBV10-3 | AISHSNQGANYGYT
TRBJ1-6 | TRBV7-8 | ASSLGPSTSYNSPLH